This T cell receptor beta chain was sequenced in a study of CD8+ T cells in alopecia areata. Concerning this clone: Its antigen remains unidentified.

The CDR3 contains 13 residues. CDR1 is SQVTM and CDR2 is ANQGSEA in the germline V gene. Trimming removed 2 bases at V and 3 bases at J, with 10 bases between. Sequencing used cDNA as its template, made by extracting RNA and reverse transcribing it. Assay used: immunoSEQ multiplex PCR; TCRdb lists only in-frame clones, some missing. The sample has 210,000 or so clones; more than 60% are singletons. Sample treatment: oral pan-JAK inhibitor, 5-10 mg twice daily. Alopecia areata patients gave lesional scalp punch biopsies and peripheral blood samples. Study-level findings and limits: Many expanded lesional clones stayed in scalp and blood while on tofacitinib.

The receptor comes from a human donor with alopecia areata. This specimen consisted of CD4+ T cells sorted from blood, obtained at approximately week 42, from a patient treated with tofacitinib. The chain links TRBV29-1 to TRBJ2-5; D not certain. Written as DNA, the CDR3 is TGCAGCGTTGAACGCGCCAGAAAAGAGACCCAGTACTTC. It is translated as CSVERARKETQYF. The full variable domain, with the rest looked up from reference TRBV29-1 and TRBJ2-5, is SAVISQKPSRDICQRGTSLTIQCQVDSQVTMMFWYRQQPGQSLTLIATANQGSEATYESGFVIDKFPISRPNLTFSTLTVSNMSPEDSSIYLCSVERARKETQYFGPGTRLLVL.